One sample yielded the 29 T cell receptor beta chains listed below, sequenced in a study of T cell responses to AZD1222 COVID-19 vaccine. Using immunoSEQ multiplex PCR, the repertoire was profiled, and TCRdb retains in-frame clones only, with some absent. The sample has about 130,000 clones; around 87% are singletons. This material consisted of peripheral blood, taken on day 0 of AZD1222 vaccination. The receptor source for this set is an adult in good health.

The CDR3 nucleotides are TGTGCCAGCAGCTTGCAGGCCACGAGCTCCTACAATGAGCAGTTCTTC. This translates into CASSLQATSSYNEQFF. The chain employs TRBV5-4 and TRBJ2-1, with no clear D. V gave up 1 base and J gave up 0 bases, with 11 bases separating them. The CDR3 consists of 16 residues. From germline, CDR1 is SGHNT and CDR2 YYREEE (reference sequence).

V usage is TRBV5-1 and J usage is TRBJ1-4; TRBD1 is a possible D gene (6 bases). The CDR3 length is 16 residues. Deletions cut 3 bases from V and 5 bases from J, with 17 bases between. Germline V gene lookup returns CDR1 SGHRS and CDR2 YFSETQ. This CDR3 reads CASSSGAGTWNEKLFF. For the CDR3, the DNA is TGCGCCAGCAGCTCGGGAGCCGGGACATGGAATGAAAAACTGTTTTTT.

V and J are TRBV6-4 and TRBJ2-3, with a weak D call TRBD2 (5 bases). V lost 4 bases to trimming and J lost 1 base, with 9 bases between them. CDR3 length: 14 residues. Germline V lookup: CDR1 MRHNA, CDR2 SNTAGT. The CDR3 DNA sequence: TGTGCCAGCAGTGGAGAAGCGGGCACAGATACGCAGTATTTT. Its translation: CASSGEAGTDTQYF.

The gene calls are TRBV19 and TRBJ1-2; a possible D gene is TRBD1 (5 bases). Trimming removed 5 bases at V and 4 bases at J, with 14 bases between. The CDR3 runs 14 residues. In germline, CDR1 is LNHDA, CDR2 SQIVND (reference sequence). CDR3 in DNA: TGTGCCAGTAGTCCCCGGGGGGGGTCCTATGGCTACACCTTC. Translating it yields CASSPRGGSYGYTF.

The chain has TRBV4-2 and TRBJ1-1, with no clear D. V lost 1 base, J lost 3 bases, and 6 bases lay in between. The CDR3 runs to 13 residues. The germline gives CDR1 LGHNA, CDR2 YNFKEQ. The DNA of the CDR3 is TGTGCCAGCAGCCAAGTCACCGACACTGAAGCTTTCTTT. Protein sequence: CASSQVTDTEAFF.

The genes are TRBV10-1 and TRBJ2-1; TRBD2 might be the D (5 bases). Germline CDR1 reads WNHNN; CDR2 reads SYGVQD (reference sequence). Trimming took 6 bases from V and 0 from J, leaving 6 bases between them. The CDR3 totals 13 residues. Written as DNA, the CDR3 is TGCGCCAGCAGAGGGAGCTCCTACAATGAGCAGTTCTTC. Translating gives CASRGSSYNEQFF.

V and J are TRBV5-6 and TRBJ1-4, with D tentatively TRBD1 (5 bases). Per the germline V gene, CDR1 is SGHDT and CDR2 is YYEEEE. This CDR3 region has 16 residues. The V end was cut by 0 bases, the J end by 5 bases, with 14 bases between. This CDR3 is CASSLGQWGINEKLFF. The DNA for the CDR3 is TGTGCCAGCAGCTTGGGGCAATGGGGGATAAATGAAAAACTGTTTTTT.

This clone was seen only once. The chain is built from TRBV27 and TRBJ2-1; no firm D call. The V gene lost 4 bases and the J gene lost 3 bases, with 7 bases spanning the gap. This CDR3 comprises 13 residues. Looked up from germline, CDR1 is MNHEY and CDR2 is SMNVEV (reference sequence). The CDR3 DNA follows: TGTGCCAGCAGTTACAACCTCTACAATGAGCAGTTCTTC. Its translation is CASSYNLYNEQFF.

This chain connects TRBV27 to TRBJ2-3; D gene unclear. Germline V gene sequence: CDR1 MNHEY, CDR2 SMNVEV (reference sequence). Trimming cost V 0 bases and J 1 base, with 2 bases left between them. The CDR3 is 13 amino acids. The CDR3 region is CASSLSGTDTQYF. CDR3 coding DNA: TGTGCCAGCAGTTTATCCGGCACAGATACGCAGTATTTT.

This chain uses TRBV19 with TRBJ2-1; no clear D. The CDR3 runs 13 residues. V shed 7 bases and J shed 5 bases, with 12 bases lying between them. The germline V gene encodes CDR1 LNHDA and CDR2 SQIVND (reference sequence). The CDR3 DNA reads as TGTGCCAGTACCCCCACATCCCACAATGAGCAGTTCTTC. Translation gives CASTPTSHNEQFF. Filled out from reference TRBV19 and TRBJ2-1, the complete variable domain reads DGGITQSPKYLFRKEGQNVTLSCEQNLNHDAMYWYRQDPGQGLRLIYYSQIVNDFQKGDIAEGYSVSREKKESFPLTVTSAQKNPTAFYLCASTPTSHNEQFFGPGTRLTVL.

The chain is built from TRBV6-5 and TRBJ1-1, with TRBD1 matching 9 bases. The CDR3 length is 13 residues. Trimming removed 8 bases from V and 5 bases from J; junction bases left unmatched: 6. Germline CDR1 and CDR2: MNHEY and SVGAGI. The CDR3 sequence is CASGRTGVTEAFF. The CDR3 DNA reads TGTGCCAGCGGGAGGACAGGGGTGACTGAAGCTTTCTTT.

This chain's CDR3 is CASSVQQGPNTEAFF. CDR3 in DNA: TGCGCCAGCAGTGTTCAACAGGGGCCGAACACTGAAGCTTTCTTT. The chain is built from TRBV10-1 and TRBJ1-1; 7 bases are a match to TRBD1. V was pared by 4 bases and J by 1 base, with 6 bases of the junction left unmatched. The CDR3 is 15 amino acids. In germline, CDR1 is WNHNN, CDR2 SYGVQD (reference sequence).

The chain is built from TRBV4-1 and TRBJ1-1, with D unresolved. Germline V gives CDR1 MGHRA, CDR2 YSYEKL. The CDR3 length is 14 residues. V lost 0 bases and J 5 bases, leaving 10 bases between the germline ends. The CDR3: CASSQDGPGTEAFF. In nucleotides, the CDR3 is TGCGCCAGCAGCCAAGACGGGCCGGGTACTGAAGCTTTCTTT.

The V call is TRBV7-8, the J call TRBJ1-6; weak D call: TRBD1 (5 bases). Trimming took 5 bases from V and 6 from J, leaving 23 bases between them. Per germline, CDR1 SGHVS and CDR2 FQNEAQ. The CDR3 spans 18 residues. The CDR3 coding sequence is TGTGCCAGCAGCCATGCCCCGGGGCCGGGGCGGGTTAATTCACCCCTCCACTTT. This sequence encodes CASSHAPGPGRVNSPLHF.

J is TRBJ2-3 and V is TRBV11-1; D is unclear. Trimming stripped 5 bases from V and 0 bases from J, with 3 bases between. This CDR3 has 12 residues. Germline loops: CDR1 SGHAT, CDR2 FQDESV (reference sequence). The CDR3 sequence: CASSASTDTQYF. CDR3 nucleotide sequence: TGTGCCAGCAGCGCTAGCACAGATACGCAGTATTTT.

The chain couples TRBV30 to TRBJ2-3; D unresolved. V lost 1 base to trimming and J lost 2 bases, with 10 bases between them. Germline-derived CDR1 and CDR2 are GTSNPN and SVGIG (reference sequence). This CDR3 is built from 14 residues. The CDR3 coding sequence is TGTGCCTGGAGTGCTTTCTCTCCCACAGATACGCAGTATTTT. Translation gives CAWSAFSPTDTQYF.

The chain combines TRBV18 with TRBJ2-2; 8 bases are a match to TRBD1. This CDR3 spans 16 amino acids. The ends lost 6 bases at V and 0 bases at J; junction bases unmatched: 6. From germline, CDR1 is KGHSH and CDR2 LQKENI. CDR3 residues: CASSSGTGANTGELFF. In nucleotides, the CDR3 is TGTGCCAGCTCTTCGGGGACAGGCGCGAACACCGGGGAGCTGTTTTTT.

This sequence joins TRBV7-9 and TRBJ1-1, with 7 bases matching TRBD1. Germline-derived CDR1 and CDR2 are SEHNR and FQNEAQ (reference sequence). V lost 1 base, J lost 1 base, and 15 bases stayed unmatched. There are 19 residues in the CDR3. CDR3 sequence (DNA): TGTGCCAGCAGCTTAGAGAACCACAGGGGTAAACGATGGAACACTGAAGCTTTCTTT. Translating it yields CASSLENHRGKRWNTEAFF.

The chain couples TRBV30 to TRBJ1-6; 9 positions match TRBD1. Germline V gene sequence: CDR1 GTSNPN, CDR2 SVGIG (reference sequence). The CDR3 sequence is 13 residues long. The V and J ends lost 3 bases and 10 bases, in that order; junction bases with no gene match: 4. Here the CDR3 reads CAWRDRGGSPLHF. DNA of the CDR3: TGTGCCTGGAGGGACAGGGGTGGGTCACCCCTCCACTTT.

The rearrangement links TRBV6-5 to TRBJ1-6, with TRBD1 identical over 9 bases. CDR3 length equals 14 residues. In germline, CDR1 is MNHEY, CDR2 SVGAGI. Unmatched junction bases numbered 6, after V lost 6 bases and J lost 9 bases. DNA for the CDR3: TGTGCCAGCAGAGGGACAGGGAGGGGTTCACCCCTCCACTTT. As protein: CASRGTGRGSPLHF.

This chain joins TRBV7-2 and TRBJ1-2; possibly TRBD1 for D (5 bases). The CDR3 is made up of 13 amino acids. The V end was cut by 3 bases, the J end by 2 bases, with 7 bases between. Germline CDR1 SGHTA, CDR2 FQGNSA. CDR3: CASSLQGNYGYTF. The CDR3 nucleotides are TGTGCCAGCAGCTTGCAGGGAAACTATGGCTACACCTTC.

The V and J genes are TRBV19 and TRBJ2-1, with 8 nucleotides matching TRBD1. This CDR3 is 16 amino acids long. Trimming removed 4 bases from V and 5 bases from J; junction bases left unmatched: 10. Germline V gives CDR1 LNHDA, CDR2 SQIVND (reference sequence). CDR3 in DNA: TGTGCCAGTAGTACCCGGGACAGGCTCACCCACAATGAGCAGTTCTTC. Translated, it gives CASSTRDRLTHNEQFF.

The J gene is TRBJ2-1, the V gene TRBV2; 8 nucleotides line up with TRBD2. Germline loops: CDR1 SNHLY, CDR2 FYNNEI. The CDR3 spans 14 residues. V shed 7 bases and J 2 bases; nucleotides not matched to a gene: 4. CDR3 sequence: CASKREGAYNEQFF. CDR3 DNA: TGTGCCAGCAAACGGGAGGGGGCCTACAATGAGCAGTTCTTC.

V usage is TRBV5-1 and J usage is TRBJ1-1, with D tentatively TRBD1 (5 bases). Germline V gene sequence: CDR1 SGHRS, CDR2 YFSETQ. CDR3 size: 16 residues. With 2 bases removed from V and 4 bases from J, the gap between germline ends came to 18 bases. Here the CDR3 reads CASSLSPPGQATEAFF. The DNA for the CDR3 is TGCGCCAGCAGCTTATCTCCTCCGGGGCAAGCCACTGAAGCTTTCTTT. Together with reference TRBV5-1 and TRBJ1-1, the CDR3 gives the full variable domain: KAGVTQTPRYLIKTRGQQVTLSCSPISGHRSVSWYQQTPGQGLQFLFEYFSETQRNKGNFPGRFSGRQFSNSRSEMNVSTLELGDSALYLCASSLSPPGQATEAFFGQGTRLTVV.

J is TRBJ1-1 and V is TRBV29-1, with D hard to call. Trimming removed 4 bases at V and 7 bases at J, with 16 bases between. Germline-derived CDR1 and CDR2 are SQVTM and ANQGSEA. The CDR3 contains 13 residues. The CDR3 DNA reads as TGCAGCGTTGTTAGGGTTATGGGCGGTGAAGCTTTCTTT. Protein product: CSVVRVMGGEAFF.

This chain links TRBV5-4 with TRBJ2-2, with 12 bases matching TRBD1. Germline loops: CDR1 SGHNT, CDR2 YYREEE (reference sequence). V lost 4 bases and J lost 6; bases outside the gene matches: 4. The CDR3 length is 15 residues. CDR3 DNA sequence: TGTGCCAGCAGCCCGGGACAGGGGGCGGCCGGGGAGCTGTTTTTT. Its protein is CASSPGQGAAGELFF. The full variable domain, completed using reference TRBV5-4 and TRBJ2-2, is ETGVTQSPTHLIKTRGQQVTLRCSSQSGHNTVSWYQQALGQGPQFIFQYYREEENGRGNFPPRFSGLQFPNYSSELNVNALELDDSALYLCASSPGQGAAGELFFGEGSRLTVL.

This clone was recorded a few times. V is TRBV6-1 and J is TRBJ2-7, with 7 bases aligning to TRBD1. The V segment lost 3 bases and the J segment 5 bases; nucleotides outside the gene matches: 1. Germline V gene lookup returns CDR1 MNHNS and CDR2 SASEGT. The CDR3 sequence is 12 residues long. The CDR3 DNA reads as TGTGCCAGCAGTGAGACAGGGAACGAGCAGTACTTC. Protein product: CASSETGNEQYF.

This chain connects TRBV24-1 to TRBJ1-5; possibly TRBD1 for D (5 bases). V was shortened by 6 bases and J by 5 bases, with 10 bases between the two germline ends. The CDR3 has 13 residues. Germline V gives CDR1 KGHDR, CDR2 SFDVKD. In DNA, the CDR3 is TGTGCCACCAGTAGCACGGGGGATCAGCCCCAGCATTTT. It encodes CATSSTGDQPQHF.

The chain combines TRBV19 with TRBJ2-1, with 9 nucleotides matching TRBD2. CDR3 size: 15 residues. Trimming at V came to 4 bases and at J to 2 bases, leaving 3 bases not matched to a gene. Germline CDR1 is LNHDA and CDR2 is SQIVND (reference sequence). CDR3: CASSSRTSAYNEQFF. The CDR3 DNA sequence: TGTGCCAGTAGTAGTCGGACTAGCGCCTACAATGAGCAGTTCTTC.